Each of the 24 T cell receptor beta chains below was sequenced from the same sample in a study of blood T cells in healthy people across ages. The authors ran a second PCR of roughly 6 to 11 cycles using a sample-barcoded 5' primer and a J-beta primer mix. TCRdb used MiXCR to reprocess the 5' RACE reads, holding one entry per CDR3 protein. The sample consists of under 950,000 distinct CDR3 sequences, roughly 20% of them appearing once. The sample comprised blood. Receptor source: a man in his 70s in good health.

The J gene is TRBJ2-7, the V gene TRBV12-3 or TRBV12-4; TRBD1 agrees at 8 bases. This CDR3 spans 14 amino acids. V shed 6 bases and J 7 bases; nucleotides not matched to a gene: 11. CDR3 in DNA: TGTGCCAGCAGCTCTCACGGACAGGGCTATGAGCAGTACTTC. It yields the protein CASSSHGQGYEQYF.

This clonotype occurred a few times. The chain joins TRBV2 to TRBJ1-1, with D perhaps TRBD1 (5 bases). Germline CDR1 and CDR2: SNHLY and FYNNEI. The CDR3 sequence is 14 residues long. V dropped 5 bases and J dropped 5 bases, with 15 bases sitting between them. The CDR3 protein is CASSPPGRETEAFF. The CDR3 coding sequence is TGTGCCAGCAGTCCTCCGGGGCGGGAAACTGAAGCTTTCTTT.

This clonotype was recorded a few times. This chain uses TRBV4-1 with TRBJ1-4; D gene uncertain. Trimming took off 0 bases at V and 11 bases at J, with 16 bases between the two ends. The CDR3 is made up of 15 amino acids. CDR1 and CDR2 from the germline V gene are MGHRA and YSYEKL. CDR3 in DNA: TGCGCCAGCAGCCAAGAAGCCGCCGGCCCGCGGAAACTGTTTTTT. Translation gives CASSQEAAGPRKLFF.

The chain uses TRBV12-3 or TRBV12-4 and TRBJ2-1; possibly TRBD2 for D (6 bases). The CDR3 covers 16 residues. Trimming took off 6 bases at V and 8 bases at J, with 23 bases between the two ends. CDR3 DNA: TGTGCCAGCAGGCATCAACCGAACTCGGGACTCGATGAGCAGTTCTTC. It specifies CASRHQPNSGLDEQFF.

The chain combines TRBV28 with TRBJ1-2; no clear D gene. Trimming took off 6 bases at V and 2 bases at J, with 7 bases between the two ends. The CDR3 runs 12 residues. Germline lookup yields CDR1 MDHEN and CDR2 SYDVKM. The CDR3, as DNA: TGTGCCAGCAGGGCAGCCAACTATGGCTACACCTTC. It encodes CASRAANYGYTF.

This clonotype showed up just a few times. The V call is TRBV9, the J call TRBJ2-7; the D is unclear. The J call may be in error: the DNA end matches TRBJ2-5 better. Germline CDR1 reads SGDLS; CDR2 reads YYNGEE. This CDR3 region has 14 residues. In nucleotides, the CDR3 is TGTGCCAGCAGCTTTGGGTTGGTGGGAGAGACCCAGTACTTC. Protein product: CASSFGLVGETQYF.

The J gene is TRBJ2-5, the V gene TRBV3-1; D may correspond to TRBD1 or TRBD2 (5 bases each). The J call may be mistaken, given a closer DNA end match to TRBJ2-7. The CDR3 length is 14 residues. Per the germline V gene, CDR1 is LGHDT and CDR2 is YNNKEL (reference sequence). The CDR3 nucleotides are TGTGCCAGCAGCCAAGGGTGGGGGTATTACGAGCAGTACTTC. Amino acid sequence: CASSQGWGYYEQYF.

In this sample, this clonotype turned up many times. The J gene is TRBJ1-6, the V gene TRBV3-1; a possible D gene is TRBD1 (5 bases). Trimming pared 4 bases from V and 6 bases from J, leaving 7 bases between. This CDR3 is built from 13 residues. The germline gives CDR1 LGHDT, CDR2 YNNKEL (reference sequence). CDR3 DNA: TGTGCCAGCAGCCGGGACTTTAATTCACCCCTCCACTTT. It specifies CASSRDFNSPLHF.

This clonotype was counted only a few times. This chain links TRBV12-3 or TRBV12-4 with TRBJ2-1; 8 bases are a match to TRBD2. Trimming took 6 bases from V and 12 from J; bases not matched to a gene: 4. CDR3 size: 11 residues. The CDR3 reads CASRASGWQFF. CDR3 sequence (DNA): TGTGCCAGCAGGGCTAGCGGGTGGCAGTTCTTC.

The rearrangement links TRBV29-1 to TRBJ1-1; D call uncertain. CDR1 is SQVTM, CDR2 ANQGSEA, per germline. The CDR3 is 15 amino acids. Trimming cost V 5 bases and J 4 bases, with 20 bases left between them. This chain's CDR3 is CSVCDGYTLGTEAFF. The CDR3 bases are TGCAGCGTTTGCGACGGCTATACCCTGGGCACTGAAGCTTTCTTT. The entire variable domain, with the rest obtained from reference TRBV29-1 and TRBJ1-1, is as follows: SAVISQKPSRDICQRGTSLTIQCQVDSQVTMMFWYRQQPGQSLTLIATANQGSEATYESGFVIDKFPISRPNLTFSTLTVSNMSPEDSSIYLCSVCDGYTLGTEAFFGQGTRLTVV.

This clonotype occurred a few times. CDR3 coding DNA: TGTGCCAGCAGTTTTGTGACAGGAGAAAAACTGTTTTTT. It specifies CASSFVTGEKLFF. The V call is TRBV28, the J call TRBJ1-4; possibly TRBD1 for D (6 bases). The germline gives CDR1 MDHEN, CDR2 SYDVKM. CDR3 length equals 13 residues. Trimming cost V 3 bases and J 8 bases, with 10 bases left between them.

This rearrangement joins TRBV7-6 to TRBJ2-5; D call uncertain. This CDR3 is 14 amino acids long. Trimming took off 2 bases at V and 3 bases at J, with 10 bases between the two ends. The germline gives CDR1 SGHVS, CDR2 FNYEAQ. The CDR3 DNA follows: TGTGCCAGCAGCTTAACGGTCCTGAAAGAGACCCAGTACTTC. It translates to CASSLTVLKETQYF.

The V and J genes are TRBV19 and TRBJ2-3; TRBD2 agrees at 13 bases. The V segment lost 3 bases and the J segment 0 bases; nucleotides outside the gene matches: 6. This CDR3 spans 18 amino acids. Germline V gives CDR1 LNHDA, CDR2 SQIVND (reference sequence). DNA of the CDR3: TGTGCCAGTAGTATCGGGACTAGCGGGGCACGAAGCACAGATACGCAGTATTTT. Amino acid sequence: CASSIGTSGARSTDTQYF.

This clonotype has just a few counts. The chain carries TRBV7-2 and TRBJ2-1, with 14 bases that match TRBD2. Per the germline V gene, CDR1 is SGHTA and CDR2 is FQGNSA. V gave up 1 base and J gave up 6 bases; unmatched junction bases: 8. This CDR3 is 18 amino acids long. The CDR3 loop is CASSLVGTSGRSGNEQFF. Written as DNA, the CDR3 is TGTGCCAGCAGCTTAGTAGGGACTAGCGGGAGATCTGGCAATGAGCAGTTCTTC.

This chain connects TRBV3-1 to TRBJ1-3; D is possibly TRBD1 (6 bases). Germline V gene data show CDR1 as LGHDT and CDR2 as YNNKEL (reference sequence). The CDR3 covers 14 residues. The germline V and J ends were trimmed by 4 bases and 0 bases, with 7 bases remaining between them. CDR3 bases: TGTGCCAGCAGCCGGGACACCTCTGGAAACACCATATATTTT. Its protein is CASSRDTSGNTIYF.

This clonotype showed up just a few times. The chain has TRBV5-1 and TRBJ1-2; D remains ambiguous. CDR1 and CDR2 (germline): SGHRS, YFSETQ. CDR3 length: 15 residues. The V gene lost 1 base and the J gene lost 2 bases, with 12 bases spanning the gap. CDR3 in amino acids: CASSLTGDGNYGYTF. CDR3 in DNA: TGCGCCAGCAGCTTGACGGGTGACGGGAACTATGGCTACACCTTC.

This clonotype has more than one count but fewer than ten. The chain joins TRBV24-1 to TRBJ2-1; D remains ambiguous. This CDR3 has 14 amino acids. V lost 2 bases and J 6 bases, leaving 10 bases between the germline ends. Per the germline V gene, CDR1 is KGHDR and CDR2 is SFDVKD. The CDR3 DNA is TGTGCCACCAGTGATTCGACCCTACCCAATGAGCAGTTCTTC. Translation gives CATSDSTLPNEQFF.

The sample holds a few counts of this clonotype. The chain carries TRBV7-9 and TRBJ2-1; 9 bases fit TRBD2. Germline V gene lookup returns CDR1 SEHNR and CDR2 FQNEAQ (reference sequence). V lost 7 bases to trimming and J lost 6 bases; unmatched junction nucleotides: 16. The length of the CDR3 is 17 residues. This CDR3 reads CASIVSGSGSMGNEQFF. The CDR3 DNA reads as TGTGCCAGCATCGTGAGTGGTAGCGGGAGCATGGGCAATGAGCAGTTCTTC.

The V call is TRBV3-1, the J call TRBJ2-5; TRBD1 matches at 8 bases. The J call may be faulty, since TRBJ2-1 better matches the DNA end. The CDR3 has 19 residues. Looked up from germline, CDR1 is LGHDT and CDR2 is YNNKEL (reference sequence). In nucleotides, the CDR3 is TGTGCCAGCAGCTCGCACAAACGAGGACAGGGTCCTTACTACAATGAGCAGTTCTTC. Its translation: CASSSHKRGQGPYYNEQFF.

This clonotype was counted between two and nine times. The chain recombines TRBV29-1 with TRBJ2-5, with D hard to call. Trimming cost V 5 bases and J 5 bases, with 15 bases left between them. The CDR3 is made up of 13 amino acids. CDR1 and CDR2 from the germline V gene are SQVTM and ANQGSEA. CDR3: CSVSPLGSETQYF. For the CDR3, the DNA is TGCAGCGTTTCCCCCTTGGGGTCCGAGACCCAGTACTTC. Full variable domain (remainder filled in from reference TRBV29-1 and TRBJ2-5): SAVISQKPSRDICQRGTSLTIQCQVDSQVTMMFWYRQQPGQSLTLIATANQGSEATYESGFVIDKFPISRPNLTFSTLTVSNMSPEDSSIYLCSVSPLGSETQYFGPGTRLLVL.

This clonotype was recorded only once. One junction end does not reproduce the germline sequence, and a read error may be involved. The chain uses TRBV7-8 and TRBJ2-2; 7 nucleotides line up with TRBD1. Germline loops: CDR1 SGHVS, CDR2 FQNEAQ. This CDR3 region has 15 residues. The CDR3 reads CASSLAQGITGEPFF. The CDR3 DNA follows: TGTGCCAGCAGCTTAGCACAGGGGATCACCGGGGAGCCGTTTTTT.

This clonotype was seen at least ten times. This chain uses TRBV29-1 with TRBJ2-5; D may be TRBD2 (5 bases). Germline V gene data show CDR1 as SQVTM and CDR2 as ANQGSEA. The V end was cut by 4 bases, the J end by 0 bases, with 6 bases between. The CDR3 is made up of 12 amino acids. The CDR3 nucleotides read TGCAGCGTTGCACTAGACCAAGAGACCCAGTACTTC. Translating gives CSVALDQETQYF.

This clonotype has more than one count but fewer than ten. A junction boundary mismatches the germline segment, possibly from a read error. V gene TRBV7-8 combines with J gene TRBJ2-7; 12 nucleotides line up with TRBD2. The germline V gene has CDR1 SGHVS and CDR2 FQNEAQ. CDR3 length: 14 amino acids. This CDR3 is CASSELAGGLERYF. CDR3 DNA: TGTGCCAGCAGCGAACTAGCGGGGGGACTCGAGCGGTACTTC.

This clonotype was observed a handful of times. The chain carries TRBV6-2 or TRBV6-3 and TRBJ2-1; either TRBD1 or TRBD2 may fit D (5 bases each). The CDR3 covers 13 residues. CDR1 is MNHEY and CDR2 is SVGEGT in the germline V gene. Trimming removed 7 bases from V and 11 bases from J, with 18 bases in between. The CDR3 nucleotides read TGTGCCAGCACCTCCACCCTGGGGGTGAAGCAGTTCTTC. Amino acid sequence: CASTSTLGVKQFF.